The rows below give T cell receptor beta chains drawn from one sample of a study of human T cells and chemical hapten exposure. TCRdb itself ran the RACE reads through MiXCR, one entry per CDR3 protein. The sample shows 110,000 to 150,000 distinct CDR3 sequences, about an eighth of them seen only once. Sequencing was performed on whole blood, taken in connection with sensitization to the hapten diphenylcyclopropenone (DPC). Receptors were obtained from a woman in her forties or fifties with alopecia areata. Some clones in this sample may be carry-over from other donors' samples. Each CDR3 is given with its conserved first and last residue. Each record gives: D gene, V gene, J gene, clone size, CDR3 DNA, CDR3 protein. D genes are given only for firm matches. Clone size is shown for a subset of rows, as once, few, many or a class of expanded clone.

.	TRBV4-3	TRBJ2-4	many	TGCGCCAGCAGCCAAGATCTTGTACTAGGAGGAAACATTCAGTACTTC	CASSQDLVLGGNIQYF
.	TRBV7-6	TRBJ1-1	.	TGTGCCAGCAGCTTATACAGGCGGAGTACGACTGAAGCTTTCTTT	CASSLYRRSTTEAFF
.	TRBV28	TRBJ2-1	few	TGTGCCAGCAGTCCTTCCAAGGGCCTGACCTACTACAATGAGCAGTTCTTC	CASSPSKGLTYYNEQFF
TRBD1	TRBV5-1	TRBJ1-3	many	TGCGCCAGCAGCGCCGGGACAGGGTCTGGAAACACCATATATTTT	CASSAGTGSGNTIYF
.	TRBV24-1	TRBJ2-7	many	TGTGCCACCAGTGATTTTATCAGGGGCCGGGACGAGCAGTACTTC	CATSDFIRGRDEQYF
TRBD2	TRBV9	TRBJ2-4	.	TGTGCCAGCAGCGCGGGACTAGCGAGCATTCAGTACTTC	CASSAGLASIQYF
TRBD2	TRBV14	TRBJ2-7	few	TGTGCCAGCAGCCCGACCGTACTAGCGGGGCGCTACGAGCAGTACTTC	CASSPTVLAGRYEQYF
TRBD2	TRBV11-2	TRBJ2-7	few	TGTGCCAGCAGCTTAGATCCCTATACCGGGACTAGCGGGAGGGCGGACGAGCAGTACTTC	CASSLDPYTGTSGRADEQYF
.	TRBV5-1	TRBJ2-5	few	TGCGCCAGCAGCTTCGGGACTGTTGGGGAGACCCAGTACTTC	CASSFGTVGETQYF
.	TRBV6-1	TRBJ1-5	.	TGTGCCAGCAGTGAAGGGGTTGGAGGGGATCAGCCCCAGCATTTT	CASSEGVGGDQPQHF
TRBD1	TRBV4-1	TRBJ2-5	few	TGCGCCAGCAGCTACCGGGACAGACAAGAGACCCAGTACTTC	CASSYRDRQETQYF
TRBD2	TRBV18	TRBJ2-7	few	TGTGCCAGCTCACCACGACTAGCGGGAGAGTTAGAGCAGTACTTC	CASSPRLAGELEQYF
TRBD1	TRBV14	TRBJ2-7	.	TGTGCCAGCAGCCGGCCGGGACAGGGGTACTACGAGCAGTACTTC	CASSRPGQGYYEQYF